This record concerns one T cell receptor (beta chain) sequence. Antigen: not known. Regarding treatment: about 20 received Ad26.COV2.S at low or high dose, single or two shots; about 5 received placebo; per-sample allocation not given. The samples were gathered on day 63 after the first injection of vaccine or placebo. The shot given was an Ad26 vector that makes Wuhan-strain SARS-CoV-2 spike. The data were obtained in a study of Ad26.COV2.S vaccination and SARS-CoV-2 variants. Overall study results and limits: The TCR breadth and depth analyses may have produced an underestimate of total T cell responses.

Method: immunoSEQ multiplex PCR; TCRdb's copy keeps in-frame clones and lacks some. The table shows 350,000 to 500,000 clones, with 90% occurring only once. The J segment lost 0 bases and the V segment lost 2 bases, leaving 5 bases of the junction unmatched. The CDR3 consists of 17 residues. Germline V gives CDR1 SGHRS, CDR2 YFSETQ. J is TRBJ2-7 and V is TRBV5-1; 13 bases map to TRBD2. Material: peripheral blood, obtained in a trial of Ad26.COV2.S vaccine versus placebo. This sequence was found in a person aged 18-60 years who received the Ad26.COV2.S COVID-19 vaccine or a placebo. CDR3 protein: CASSLPGLAGFSYEQYF. CDR3 in DNA: TGCGCCAGCAGCTTACCGGGACTAGCGGGATTCTCCTACGAGCAGTACTTC.